This T cell receptor (beta chain) originates from a study of blood T cell repertoires in COVID-19. Looking at the study overall: COVID-19 samples collected from the United States, Italy and Spain covered acute and convalescent phases. Sample material is recorded as cDNA or gDNA derived from T cells, B-cell-depleted T cells, or PBMCs.

In the authors' workflow: Using reference gene primer amplification, nucleated cell counts were estimated. Sequencing was performed with immunoSEQ multiplex PCR; in TCRdb, only in-frame clones are kept and a portion is missing. The DNA gave D and trimming, while V, J and clone size come from that table. The data contain 400,000 or so clones, roughly 86% of them singletons. V was pared by 4 bases and J by 4 bases, with 12 bases of the junction left unmatched. The CDR3 has 16 amino acids. Per germline, CDR1 SGHRS and CDR2 YFSETQ. This clone was found once. The sequencing input was peripheral blood. The chain couples TRBV5-1 to TRBJ2-7; 9 nucleotides agree with TRBD1. The source of this sequence is a human donor in a cohort sampled during active COVID-19. In DNA, the CDR3 is TGCGCCAGCAGCCCTGGAAGGGACAGGGCATCATACGAGCAGTACTTC. It specifies CASSPGRDRASYEQYF.